Reported below is one TCR beta chain. It lacks a known antigen. Base qualities are not recorded, but no much larger clone differs from it by a single base. Donors were a few dozen systemically healthy Caucasian individuals from Russia aged roughly 6 to 90 years. Each donor gave 8 to 10 milliliters of peripheral blood, collected into EDTA-treated Vacutainer tubes. Ficoll-Paque density-gradient centrifugation was used to isolate PBMCs, with at least 6 million per sample. Trizol reagent was used to extract total RNA from the PBMCs, yielding at least 5.5 micrograms per sample. For every donor, flow cytometry on a PBMC aliquot measured the percentage of naive CD45RAhigh/CD27high T cells. The data originate from a study of blood T cells in healthy people across ages (dated by TCRdb to the mid-2010s). About the investigation overall: In model experiments, template switching captured about one uniquely barcoded TCR beta cDNA molecule for every two T cells. The study measured age-related changes in TCR beta repertoire diversity using deep sequencing normalized with unique cDNA molecular identifiers. Donors were grouped into four age groups: young (average approximately 15 years), middle-aged (39), aged (around 60) and long-lived (82). Donors of different ages were randomly distributed across sequencing lanes to avoid experimental bias. The study analyzed two additional independent replicas of 1 million unique cDNA reads from the same blood draw for two donors, one aged 18 to 29 and one aged 80 or older.

Libraries were built with 5' RACE. Sequencer: Illumina HiSeq 2500. The second PCR ran for about 6 to 12 cycles and used a J-beta primer mix along with a sample-barcoded 5' primer. Each TCR beta cDNA molecule received a unique molecular identifier from a template-switch 5' adaptor carrying 12 random nucleotides. At least 3 million CDR3-containing paired-end reads were obtained from each sample. The Mint cDNA synthesis kit, primed by a TRBC-specific oligonucleotide, was used to synthesize first-strand cDNA from all RNA. After uracil-DNA glycosylase treatment, a first 18-cycle PCR used universal primers M1SS and BC2_uni_R on all cDNA. The source study handled its data this way. Normalization of each sample was performed by random selection of 1 million high-quality reads, each carrying a distinct molecular identifier. Reads with shared molecular identifiers were discarded instead of being binned into consensus sequences. MiTCR, with a Q25 quality threshold and the strictest error-elimination algorithm, was used for CDR3 identification, clonotype clustering and error correction. A nonparametric unseen species model using Euler transformation provided a lower-bound estimate of total TCR beta diversity. The raw public reads went through TCRdb reprocessing: fastp at Q25, MiXCR clone calling, in-frame beta chains kept. Rows are combined by CDR3 protein, so each entry shows the most common genes and DNA. Clone size and V and J calls follow TCRdb, not the original study. The sample table holds 700,000 to 1,000,000 distinct CDR3 sequences, of which around 43% were seen once. Jointly, the top ten make up roughly a fifth of the sample.

General study outcomes and caveats: Observed TCR beta diversity correlated strongly with the percentage of naive T cells measured by flow cytometry. Estimates of total diversity based on one million sequenced T cells were regarded as lower bounds and as underestimates. Observed TCR beta diversity per million T cells fell roughly linearly with age, and a significant reduction was already apparent by age roughly 41. Compared with the aged group, the long-lived group had more naive CD4+ T cells, fewer expanded clones and increased TCR diversity, suggesting age selection. Because donor CMV infection status was unknown, age-related changes in expanded clonotypes were potentially confounded. Because profiling used bulk unsorted PBMCs, naive and antigen-experienced compartments could not be compared conclusively.

Source material: blood. The sequence derives from a man between 60 and 75 years old in good health.

This receptor carries the CDR3 CSAREVTRGTQYF. The DNA is as follows: TGCAGTGCTAGAGAAGTGACTAGAGGTACGCAGTATTTT. Recombination linked TRBV20-1 to TRBJ2-3; TRBD2 is a weak D gene call, 6 bases matching. CDR1 is given as DFQATT and CDR2 as SNEGSKA, both from the germline V gene (reference sequence). Reading from cysteine to phenylalanine, the CDR3 counts 13 amino acids. Of the read, only the CDR3 DNA is kept; its 39 bases are in frame from base 1. At the junction V is shortened by 0 bases and J by 8 bases, with 12 bases in between.